This TCR beta chain was retrieved from a study of blood T cell repertoires in COVID-19. Data came from immunoSEQ multiplex PCR; TCRdb stores just in-frame clones and leaves some out. The repertoire holds 250,000 to 350,000 clones, 80% to 90% seen once, with 8% to 9% in the top ten. Trimming removed 2 bases from V and 2 bases from J; junction bases left unmatched: 6. This CDR3 region has 14 residues. Germline V gene sequence: CDR1 SQVTM, CDR2 ANQGSEA. This clonotype was obtained from a woman aged 18-30 years who had recovered from COVID-19. This chain connects TRBV29-1 to TRBJ2-7, with 7 positions matching TRBD1. Material for sequencing was PBMCs or T cells enriched from blood (not recorded which). In nucleotides, the CDR3 is TGCAGCGTTGAAAGGTTAGACAGGGCCTACGAGCAGTACTTC. Encoded protein: CSVERLDRAYEQYF.